This TCR beta chain was sequenced for a study of control samples from healthy donors and cancer patients. Sequencing used immunoSEQ multiplex PCR; TCRdb keeps in-frame clones, though not all of them. The sample has about 170,000 clones; 93% are singletons. This CDR3 has 13 residues. Germline V gene sequence: CDR1 MRHNA, CDR2 SNTAGT. The V gene lost 3 bases and the J gene lost 4 bases, with 7 bases spanning the gap. Sample: blood. The chain uses TRBV6-4 and TRBJ1-5, with no clear D. The sequence came from an older woman in good health. The CDR3 protein is CASSEVLNQPQHF. CDR3 in DNA: TGTGCCAGCAGTGAGGTTCTGAATCAGCCCCAGCATTTT.